This TCR beta chain stems from a study of cytomegalovirus exposure and HLA in healthy donors (dated by TCRdb to about 2017). Context from the whole study: An earlier analysis of some 620 of the donors reported approximately 280 Gb of sequence data and 117 million unique TCR beta sequences obtained from approximately 180 million T cells. An earlier analysis of a few hundred of the donors applied high-throughput TCR beta sequencing to assess whether each TCR beta V gene segment acted as functional or pseudogenic. The study aimed to test whether cataloging public T cell receptors could reveal signatures of past pathogen exposure. On average, around 240,000 unique TCR beta nucleotide sequences were sequenced per donor among some 430 genotyped donors of the cohort, with 15% to 20% of those sequences being non-productive. Along with the approximately 600-subject first cohort, a separate validation cohort of more than 90 different subjects was used. The T cell repertoires of several hundred subjects were profiled by immunosequencing and related to cytomegalovirus serostatus. Genome-wide SNP genotypes for about three fifths of the roughly 670 donors were used in a later genetic analysis, which treated that subset as a discovery cohort. HLA typing included class I and class II loci at four-digit resolution. Several DR-DQ haplotypes were treated as single units for association and clustering because of strong linkage in the cohort. All discovery cohort repertoires had been generated using a single sequencing platform. Of the roughly 410 genotyped donors, 81% were placed in the genetic ancestry cluster associated with self-reported Caucasian donors. Typing coverage varied by locus: roughly 620-640 donors for A, B, C, DRB1 and DQB1; 522 for DQA1; around 570 for DPA1; fewer than 480 for DPB1. Alongside the repertoire data, information on donor age, sex, ethnicity and CMV serostatus was compiled. Rather than drawing on any new phenotypic data, the later analysis identified candidate immune exposures from TCR beta sequences and the way those sequences occurred across donors. About 300 gigabases of sequencing data and 70 million to 85 million unique TCR sequences were included in an early release covering several hundred HLA-typed donors. To study patterns of TCR occurrence, a later analysis re-analyzed previously published TCR beta repertoires from several hundred donors and added high-resolution HLA genotyping. To predict cytomegalovirus infection status, the study brought together high-throughput TCR immunosequencing, statistical association of individual TCRs with disease status, and machine learning. What the research found in general, with its limitations: The cohort was sequenced for TCR beta chains only, and without alpha or paired-chain data the features that could be detected were limited. The earlier analysis of some 560 of the donors excluded approximately 17 rarely observed V segments, including chromosome 9 orphons, because counts were too low. Cytomegalovirus status was reported to be diagnosed by the classifier with high specificity and sensitivity in both the original and validation cohorts. Compared with the 666-donor mean, donors in an Asian-associated ancestry cluster had fewer N-insertions in productive TCRs, according to a later genetic analysis. CMV serostatus was the only immune exposure information available for the cohort. The authors suggested that the approach could potentially be extended to other disease states and immunological phenotypes. A total of fewer than 200 TCR beta chains were listed by the study as associated with cytomegalovirus. In a later analysis, several top co-occurrence clusters were reported to appear linked to parvovirus B19, influenza, CMV and Epstein-Barr virus. Because the 87-base-pair reads could not distinguish some IMGT-functional V segments, including TRBV6-2 and TRBV6-3, those segments were excluded. Roughly uniform sequencing depth across donors was assumed in presence/absence analyses, although this assumption may not hold. In a later analysis, HLA-associated TCR beta chains showed more clonal expansion and lower generation probabilities than non-associated chains that were equally common. In an earlier analysis of fewer than 750 of the donors, most TCR beta V segments were observed in productive rearrangements about 87% or about 30% of the time, broadly matching IMGT annotations. According to a later analysis, most CMV-associated TCR beta chains appeared to be HLA-restricted, and the HLA associations seemed to be driven largely by CMV exposure. V-gene and J-gene trimming of TCR beta chains was associated with a missense DCLRE1C variant in a later genetic analysis, and the association was replicated in an independent cohort. In a later analysis, the rate of TCR association differed among HLA loci, with DRB1 alleles having the most associated TCRs and HLA-C alleles having the fewest. A few of the identified cytomegalovirus-associated TCR beta chains were confirmed in vitro to be specific for cytomegalovirus antigens. In a later analysis, some 18,000 TCR beta sequences were associated with specific HLA alleles at a false discovery rate of 0.05. HLA typing was unavailable for some donors at each locus, so association tests used only the typed subset. When HLA alleles, especially DR and DQ, strongly co-occurred, attributing TCR associations to individual alleles was difficult. A further reported finding was that TCR beta sequences accurately predicted the HLA-A and HLA-B alleles for most subjects in the first cohort. Most TCR sequences were seen in very few donors, while some public TCRs were found in many individuals. A cluster of highly shared sequence variants was judged likely to be a technical artifact of the sequencing pipeline. Linkage disequilibrium might explain the correlated functional status among segregating V segments, but an unknown experimental factor could not be excluded.

With respect to this clone: Its recognized antigen is unknown. Base-call qualities are not available, and no considerably larger clone is one nucleotide away.

The cohort comprised some 680 healthy bone marrow donors. At the time of sampling, every cohort member was nominally healthy, though immune exposures that went unrecorded were likely present. The donor tested CMV seropositive, placing the donor among the roughly 300 seropositive members of the cohort. A peripheral blood sample was provided by each donor, and peripheral blood mononuclear cells were used for TCR beta sequencing. Genomic DNA was extracted from the blood cell samples with the Qiagen DNeasy Blood Extraction Kit. The germline V gene supplies CDR1 MNHNS and CDR2 SASEGT. CDR3 length: 11 amino acids, cysteine to phenylalanine. Left in the record is the CDR3 DNA by itself, 33 bases read in frame from the first base. V is pared back by 7 bases and J by 7 bases, with 10 bases lying between the germline termini. Library prep was done by the immunoSEQ multiplex PCR assay. For the multiplex PCR, a mixture combining 60 forward primers for TCR Vbeta segments and 13 reverse primers for TCR Jbeta segments was used. The CDR3 region of rearranged TCR beta genes was amplified from genomic DNA with a multiplex PCR assay. The Illumina HiSeq System was used to sequence the amplified TCR beta libraries as 87-base-pair reads. The study's own analysis went as follows. A later analysis tallied some 79 million unique TCR beta chains across the approximately 670 repertoires, and some 10 million of those chains were shared by two or more donors. Raw reads were error-corrected and collapsed into unique sequences with a nearest-neighbor algorithm that merged closely related sequences to remove PCR and sequencing errors. Alignment of CDR3 sequences to IMGT reference sequences was used to assign V, D and J gene segments. For a sequence to be retained, a match of at least six nucleotides was required to both a V gene segment and a J gene segment. A rearrangement was called productive if the CDR3 had no stop codons and remained in frame with V and J, and every other rearrangement was called non-productive. CDR3 was defined according to IMGT convention as the region running from the second conserved V-encoded cysteine to the conserved J-encoded phenylalanine. The earlier analysis of some 540 of the donors excluded any sequence lacking an unambiguous match to a single V gene segment. An earlier analysis of a few hundred of the donors called V segments functional above 56.7% productive rearrangements and segregating when the between-donor standard deviation exceeded 5%. A statistical classification framework was built for diagnosing cytomegalovirus status from the catalog of TCR beta chain sequences. A later analysis assigned V and J genes by comparing TCR nucleotide sequences with IMGT/GENE-DB human TR gene sequences. Using the TCRdist pipeline, a later analysis assigned CDR3 sequences along with most-parsimonious VDJ recombination scenarios. In a later analysis, each TCR beta chain was defined by its CDR3 amino acid sequence together with its V-gene family, and reads lacking a unique V-gene family were excluded. A later analysis removed nearly 600 highly shared, low-generation-probability nucleotide sequences to deal with suspected cross-contamination and a sequencing artifact. For each public chain, a later analysis derived a clonal expansion index from normalized ranks of inferred template counts within each repertoire. Generation probabilities in a later analysis came from a VDJ recombination model fitted to out-of-frame rearrangements, and those results were checked against IGoR. Hypergeometric tests were used in a later analysis to score TCR-TCR, TCR-HLA and TCR-CMV co-occurrence, with a repertoire-size bias correction applied to the TCR pairs. To estimate false discovery rates, a later analysis permuted the HLA or CMV assignments 20 times. A later analysis grouped co-occurring TCRs with DBSCAN, adding TCRdist sequence similarity when clustering within HLA-allele-positive subsets. Repertoires with fewer than 30,000 or more than 120,000 public chains were left out of co-occurrence clustering, as were five repertoires with anomalous nucleotide sharing. The table was pulled from immuneACCESS by TCRdb, which kept in-frame rearrangements only. Such tables lose some clones; where checked, under half of the loss comes from unresolved V genes, and the rest has no known cause. The V and J calls and clone size are taken from that table; D and trimming were inferred from the DNA. The table for this sample lists more than 150,000 clones; over 80% of them were counted only once. The ten largest clones take up approximately 6.3% of the sample.

The chain employs TRBV6-1 and TRBJ2-5; the D region possibly corresponds to TRBD1 (6 bases align). Sequenced input: PBMCs. This TCR derives from a man aged 40-49 years in good health and CMV-seropositive. At the DNA level, the sequence is TGTGCCAGCACTAGCAGGGGGACCCAGTACTTC. This yields the protein CASTSRGTQYF.